This entry lists 11 T cell receptor beta chains sequenced from one sample in a study of T cell responses to AZD1222 COVID-19 vaccine. Data came from immunoSEQ multiplex PCR; TCRdb stores just in-frame clones and leaves some out. The sample comprises 150,000 to 200,000 clones, 90% to 95% of which are singletons, and 2.6% rests with the top ten. The material was peripheral blood, obtained on day 0 of AZD1222 vaccination. These receptor sequences come from an adult in good health.

This chain links TRBV27 with TRBJ1-2; possible D gene TRBD1, 6 bases. Germline V gene lookup returns CDR1 MNHEY and CDR2 SMNVEV (reference sequence). This CDR3 has 15 amino acids. The V end was cut by 3 bases, the J end by 5 bases, with 16 bases between. CDR3 in DNA: TGTGCCAGCAGTTTTACAGGGAGGGTCGGTTATGGCTACACCTTC. Its translation is CASSFTGRVGYGYTF.

The V call is TRBV7-9, the J call TRBJ1-5, with unresolved D. Trimming left V 5 bases short and J 10 bases short, with 18 bases between. Germline CDR1 is SEHNR and CDR2 is FQNEAQ (reference sequence). The CDR3 loop spans 14 amino acids. CDR3 DNA: TGTGCCAGCAGCGCCGGGCAGCCAGGTCTTCCCCAGCATTTT. Translated, it gives CASSAGQPGLPQHF.

V is TRBV30 and J is TRBJ1-1, with 8 bases matching TRBD1. CDR1 and CDR2 from the germline V gene are GTSNPN and SVGIG (reference sequence). This CDR3 contains 12 residues. V shed 5 bases, J shed 1 base, and the junction held 0 bases outside the gene matches. This CDR3 reads CAWGTGNTEAFF. The CDR3 coding sequence is TGTGCCTGGGGGACAGGGAACACTGAAGCTTTCTTT. The variable domain in full, with the rest retrieved from reference TRBV30 and TRBJ1-1, is SQTIHQWPATLVQPVGSPLSLECTVEGTSNPNLYWYRQAAGRGLQLLFYSVGIGQISSEVPQNLSASRPQDRQFILSSKKLLLSDSGFYLCAWGTGNTEAFFGQGTRLTVV.

The chain is built from TRBV6-4 and TRBJ2-6, with a possible D match to TRBD1 (5 bases). Germline CDR1 and CDR2: MRHNA and SNTAGT. This CDR3 has 16 residues. Deletions cut 3 bases from V and 0 bases from J, with 9 bases between. This CDR3 is CASSESDSSGANVLTF. The CDR3 nucleotides are TGTGCCAGCAGTGAATCCGACAGCTCTGGGGCCAACGTCCTGACTTTC.

The rearrangement joins TRBV29-1 to TRBJ1-3; D uncertain. Germline lookup yields CDR1 SQVTM and CDR2 ANQGSEA. The CDR3 extends over 15 amino acids. The V and J ends lost 2 bases and 0 bases respectively, with 11 bases between them. Here the CDR3 reads CSVEMSVVSGNTIYF. The CDR3 bases are TGCAGCGTTGAAATGAGTGTAGTCTCTGGAAACACCATATATTTT.

The V call is TRBV5-4, the J call TRBJ1-1; D is possibly TRBD1 (5 bases). Germline V gene sequence: CDR1 SGHNT, CDR2 YYREEE (reference sequence). The CDR3 loop spans 14 amino acids. Trimming pared 0 bases from V and 2 bases from J, leaving 8 bases between. The CDR3 coding sequence is TGTGCCAGCAGCTTGGAGGGGATCAACACTGAAGCTTTCTTT. It encodes CASSLEGINTEAFF. The whole variable domain, filled in from reference TRBV5-4 and TRBJ1-1, reads ETGVTQSPTHLIKTRGQQVTLRCSSQSGHNTVSWYQQALGQGPQFIFQYYREEENGRGNFPPRFSGLQFPNYSSELNVNALELDDSALYLCASSLEGINTEAFFGQGTRLTVV.

The rearrangement uses TRBV6-6 and TRBJ2-2, with 11 bases lining up with TRBD1. Germline V lookup: CDR1 MNHNY, CDR2 SVGAGI (reference sequence). The CDR3 consists of 18 residues. J gave up 1 base and V 5 bases, and 9 bases lay outside the gene matches. The CDR3 bases are TGTGCCAGCAGTCTACGGGGCGGGACAGGGGGGAACACCGGGGAGCTGTTTTTT. This encodes CASSLRGGTGGNTGELFF.

The V gene is TRBV5-1, the J gene TRBJ2-1; TRBD1 agrees at 10 bases. The germline CDR1 and CDR2 sequences are SGHRS and YFSETQ. The trim removed 3 bases at V and 2 bases at J, leaving 5 bases unmatched. This CDR3 is 16 amino acids long. Here the CDR3 DNA reads TGCGCCAGCAGCTCTCGACAGGGGGCAACCTACAATGAGCAGTTCTTC. Protein: CASSSRQGATYNEQFF. The full variable domain, in which reference TRBV5-1 and TRBJ2-1 provide the parts outside the CDR3, is KAGVTQTPRYLIKTRGQQVTLSCSPISGHRSVSWYQQTPGQGLQFLFEYFSETQRNKGNFPGRFSGRQFSNSRSEMNVSTLELGDSALYLCASSSRQGATYNEQFFGPGTRLTVL.

The chain joins TRBV9 to TRBJ2-7; TRBD1 agrees at 11 bases. CDR3 length: 15 residues. CDR1 and CDR2 (germline): SGDLS, YYNGEE. Trimming removed 3 bases from V and 6 bases from J; junction bases left unmatched: 8. The CDR3 here is CASSGTGGAIGEQYF. DNA for the CDR3: TGTGCCAGCAGCGGGACAGGGGGCGCCATAGGCGAGCAGTACTTC.

This chain connects TRBV14 to TRBJ1-2; D unclear. V was shortened by 1 base and J by 4 bases, with 16 bases between the two germline ends. The CDR3 length is 16 residues. The germline CDR1 and CDR2 sequences are SGHDN and FVKESK. CDR3 nucleotide sequence: TGTGCCAGCAGCCAAGGGGAGTTTTTCGAGGGCTATGGCTACACCTTC. Translated, it gives CASSQGEFFEGYGYTF. Complete variable domain (other parts from reference TRBV14 and TRBJ1-2): EAGVTQFPSHSVIEKGQTVTLRCDPISGHDNLYWYRRVMGKEIKFLLHFVKESKQDESGMPNNRFLAERTGGTYSTLKVQPAELEDSGVYFCASSQGEFFEGYGYTFGSGTRLTVV.

The rearrangement joins TRBV4-2 to TRBJ1-2; D possibly corresponds to TRBD1 (6 bases). The V gene lost 0 bases and the J gene lost 6 bases, with 11 bases spanning the gap. The CDR3 loop spans 14 amino acids. Germline values: CDR1 LGHNA, CDR2 YNFKEQ. CDR3 nucleotide sequence: TGTGCCAGCAGCCAAGAAATGGCAGGGGATGGCTACACCTTC. Translated, it gives CASSQEMAGDGYTF.